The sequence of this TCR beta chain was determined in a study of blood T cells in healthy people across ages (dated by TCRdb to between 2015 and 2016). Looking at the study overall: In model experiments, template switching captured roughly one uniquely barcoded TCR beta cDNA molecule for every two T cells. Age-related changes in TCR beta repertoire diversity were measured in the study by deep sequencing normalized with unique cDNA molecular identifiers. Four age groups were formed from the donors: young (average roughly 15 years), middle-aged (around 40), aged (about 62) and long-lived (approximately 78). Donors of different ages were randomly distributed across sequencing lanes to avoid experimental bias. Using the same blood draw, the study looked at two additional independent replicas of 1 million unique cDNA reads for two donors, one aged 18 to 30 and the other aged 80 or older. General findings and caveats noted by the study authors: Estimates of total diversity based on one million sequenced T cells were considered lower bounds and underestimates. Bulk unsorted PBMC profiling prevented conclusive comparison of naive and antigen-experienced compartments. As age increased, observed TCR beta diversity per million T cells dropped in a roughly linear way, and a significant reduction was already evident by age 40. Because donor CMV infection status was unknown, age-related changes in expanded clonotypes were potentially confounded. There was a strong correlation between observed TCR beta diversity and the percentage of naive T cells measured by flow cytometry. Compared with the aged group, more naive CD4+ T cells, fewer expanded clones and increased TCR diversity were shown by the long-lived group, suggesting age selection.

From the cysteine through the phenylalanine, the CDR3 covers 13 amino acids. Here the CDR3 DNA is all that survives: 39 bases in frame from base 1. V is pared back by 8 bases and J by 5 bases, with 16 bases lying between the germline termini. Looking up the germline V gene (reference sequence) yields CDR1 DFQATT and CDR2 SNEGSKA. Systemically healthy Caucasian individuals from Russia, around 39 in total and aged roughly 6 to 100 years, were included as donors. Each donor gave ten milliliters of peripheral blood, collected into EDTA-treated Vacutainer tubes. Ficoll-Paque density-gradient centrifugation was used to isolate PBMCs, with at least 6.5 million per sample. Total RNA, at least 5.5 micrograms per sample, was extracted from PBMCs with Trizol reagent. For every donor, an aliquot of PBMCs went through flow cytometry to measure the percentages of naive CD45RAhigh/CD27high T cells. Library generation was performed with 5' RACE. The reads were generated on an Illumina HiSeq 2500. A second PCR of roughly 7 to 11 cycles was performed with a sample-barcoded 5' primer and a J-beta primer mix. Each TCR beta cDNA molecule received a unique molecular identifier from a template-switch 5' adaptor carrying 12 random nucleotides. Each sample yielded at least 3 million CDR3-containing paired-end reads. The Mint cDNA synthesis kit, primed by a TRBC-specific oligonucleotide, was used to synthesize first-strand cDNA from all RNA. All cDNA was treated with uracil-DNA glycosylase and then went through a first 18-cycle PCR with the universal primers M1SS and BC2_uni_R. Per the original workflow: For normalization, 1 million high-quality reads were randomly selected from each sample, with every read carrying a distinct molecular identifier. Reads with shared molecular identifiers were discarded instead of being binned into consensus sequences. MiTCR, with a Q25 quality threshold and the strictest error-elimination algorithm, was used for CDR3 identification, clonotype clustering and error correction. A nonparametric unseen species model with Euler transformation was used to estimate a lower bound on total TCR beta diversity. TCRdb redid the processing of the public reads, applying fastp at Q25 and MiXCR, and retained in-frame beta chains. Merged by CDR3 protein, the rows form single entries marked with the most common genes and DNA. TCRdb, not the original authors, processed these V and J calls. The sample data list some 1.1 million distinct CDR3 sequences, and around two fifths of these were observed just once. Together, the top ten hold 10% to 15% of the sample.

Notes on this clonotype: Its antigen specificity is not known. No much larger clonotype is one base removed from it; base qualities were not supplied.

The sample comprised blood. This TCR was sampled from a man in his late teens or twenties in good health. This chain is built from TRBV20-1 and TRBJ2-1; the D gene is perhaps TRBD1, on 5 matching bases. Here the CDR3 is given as CSSRKGLDNEQFF. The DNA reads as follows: TGCAGTTCCCGGAAGGGGCTAGACAATGAGCAGTTCTTC.